A single T cell receptor beta chain is shown here with its context. Antigen specificity is unknown. V was clipped by 2 bases and J by 8 bases; unmatched bases: 6. Germline CDR1 is SGHNT and CDR2 is YENEEA. This CDR3 comprises 15 residues. This entry comes from a study of cytomegalovirus exposure and HLA in healthy donors. Study conclusions and caveats: Later analysis identified a missense DCLRE1C variant that was linked to TCR beta V- and J-gene trimming. In a later analysis, TCR association rates varied by HLA locus: DRB1 most, HLA-C fewest. High specificity and sensitivity for cytomegalovirus status were reported for the classifier.

The study ran its PCR with 60 Vbeta and 13 Jbeta primers. The method was immunoSEQ multiplex PCR; TCRdb's version includes in-frame clones alone and lacks a portion of them. The sample holds approximately 190,000 clones, 75% to 90% seen once. V gene TRBV11-3 combines with J gene TRBJ2-1; 10 bases are a match to TRBD2. This receptor was obtained from a woman younger than 30 in good health and CMV-seronegative. Sequencing used PBMCs. CDR3 coding DNA: TGTGCCAGCAGCTTATTAGGCCTAGCGGGAGATGAGCAGTTCTTC. As protein: CASSLLGLAGDEQFF.